The T cell receptor (beta chain) described here comes from a study of CD8+ T cells in alopecia areata. cDNA serving as the sequencing template came from extracted, reverse transcribed RNA. Libraries were prepared by immunoSEQ multiplex PCR; TCRdb keeps only in-frame clonotypes and omits some of them. The data show roughly 200,000 clones, around 63% seen once. The germline V and J ends were trimmed by 1 base and 7 bases, with 19 bases remaining between them. CDR1 is GTSNPN and CDR2 is SVGIG in the germline V gene (reference sequence). The CDR3 has 15 residues. This clone has more than one count but fewer than ten.

The clonotype originates from a human donor with alopecia areata. The rearrangement joins TRBV30 to TRBJ1-2; possibly TRBD1 for D (5 bases). The sequencing here drew on CD4+ T cells sorted from blood, taken at week 0. In DNA form, the CDR3 reads TGTGCCTGGAGTGGGGGGAGTATGGTTTGGAGTGGCTACACCTTC. This codes for CAWSGGSMVWSGYTF.